This TCR beta chain was sequenced in a study of response to subunit inactivated influenza vaccine. The study's findings and limits: Each seasonal flu vaccination may recruit only limited new T cells, authors suggested.

In its sample, this clonotype was seen a few times. The target antigen is unknown. Each CDR3 protein is one row after TCRdb ran MiXCR on the RT-PCR reads. The sample has approximately 500,000 distinct CDR3 sequences; 12% to 15% are singletons. Trimming pared 6 bases from V and 6 bases from J, leaving 11 bases between. The CDR3 extends over 12 amino acids. Germline lookup yields CDR1 SNHLY and CDR2 FYNNEI. The V and J genes are TRBV2 and TRBJ1-1; no reliable D call. The sequence was obtained from a man aged 50 to 60 who received an inactivated influenza vaccine. Sequenced here: PBMCs from blood, sampled 12 days after vaccination. The CDR3 nucleotides are TGTGCCAGCAGGGCCTCAGGCCCTGAAGCTTTCTTT. As protein: CASRASGPEAFF.